This T cell receptor (beta chain) was observed in a study of cytomegalovirus exposure and HLA in healthy donors. This clone occurred a few times. Assay used: immunoSEQ multiplex PCR; TCRdb lists only in-frame clones, some missing. The sample consists of about 200,000 clones, 80% to 85% of them appearing once. V gave up 4 bases and J gave up 7 bases, with 18 bases separating them. In germline, CDR1 is SGHRS, CDR2 YFSETQ. The CDR3 spans 15 residues. The TCR originated in a woman younger than 45 in good health and CMV-seronegative. The chain is built from TRBV5-1 and TRBJ2-1, with D perhaps TRBD2 (5 bases). The sequenced material came from PBMCs. Written as DNA, the CDR3 is TGCGCCAGCAGCCCGGTGGCAACGGGAAAAAATGAGCAGTTCTTC. It is translated as CASSPVATGKNEQFF.